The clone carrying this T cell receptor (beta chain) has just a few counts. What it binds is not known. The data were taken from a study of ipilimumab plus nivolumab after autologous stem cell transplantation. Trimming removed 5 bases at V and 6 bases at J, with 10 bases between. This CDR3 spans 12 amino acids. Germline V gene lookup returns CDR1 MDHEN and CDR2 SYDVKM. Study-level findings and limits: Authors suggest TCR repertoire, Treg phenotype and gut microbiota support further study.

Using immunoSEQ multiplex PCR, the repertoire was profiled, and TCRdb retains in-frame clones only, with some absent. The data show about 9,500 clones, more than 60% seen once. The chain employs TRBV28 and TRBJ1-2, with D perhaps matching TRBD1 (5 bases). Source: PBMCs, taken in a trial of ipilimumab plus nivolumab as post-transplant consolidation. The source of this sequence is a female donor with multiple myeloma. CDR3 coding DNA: TGTGCCAGCAGTCGGTCAGGGAATGGCTACACCTTC. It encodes CASSRSGNGYTF.